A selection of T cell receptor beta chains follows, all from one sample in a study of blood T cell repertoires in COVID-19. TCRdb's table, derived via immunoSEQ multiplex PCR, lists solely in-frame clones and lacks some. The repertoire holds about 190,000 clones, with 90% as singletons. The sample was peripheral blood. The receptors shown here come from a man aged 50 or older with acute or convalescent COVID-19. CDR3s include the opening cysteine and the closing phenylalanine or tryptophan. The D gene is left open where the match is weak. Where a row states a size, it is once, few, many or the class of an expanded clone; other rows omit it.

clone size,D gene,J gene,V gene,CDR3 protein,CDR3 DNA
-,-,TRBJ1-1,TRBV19,CASIGTPETAEAFF,TGTGCCAGTATCGGGACACCAGAGACGGCTGAAGCTTTCTTT
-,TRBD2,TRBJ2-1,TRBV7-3,CASSLILAAYNEQFF,TGTGCCAGCAGCTTGATTCTAGCGGCATACAATGAGCAGTTCTTC
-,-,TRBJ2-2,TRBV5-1,CASSGRTLANTGELFF,TGCGCCAGCAGCGGGCGGACACTCGCGAACACCGGGGAGCTGTTTTTT
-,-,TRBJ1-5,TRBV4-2,CASSQGTSNQPQHF,TGTGCCAGCAGCCAGGGGACTTCTAATCAGCCCCAGCATTTT
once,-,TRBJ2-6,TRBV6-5,CASTAGSSGANVLTF,TGTGCCAGCACCGCGGGAAGCTCTGGGGCCAACGTCCTGACTTTC
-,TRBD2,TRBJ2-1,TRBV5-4,CASTLGLAGDNEQFF,TGTGCCAGCACCCTAGGACTAGCGGGAGACAATGAGCAGTTCTTC
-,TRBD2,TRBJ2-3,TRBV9,CASSAPERTSMVPDTQYF,TGTGCCAGCAGCGCACCCGAAAGGACTAGCATGGTTCCAGATACGCAGTATTTT
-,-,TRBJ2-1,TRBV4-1,CASSQSGNRYNEQFF,TGCGCCAGCAGCCAATCGGGTAATAGATACAATGAGCAGTTCTTC
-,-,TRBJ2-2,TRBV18,CASSLRVIQGSGELFF,TGTGCCAGCTCACTGAGGGTTATTCAAGGCTCCGGGGAGCTGTTTTTT
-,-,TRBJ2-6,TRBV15,CATSSGSAVAGANVLTF,TGTGCCACCAGCAGTGGTTCTGCGGTCGCTGGGGCCAACGTCCTGACTTTC
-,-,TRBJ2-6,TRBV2,CASRRGRPNPSGANVLTF,TGTGCCAGCAGGCGGGGGCGCCCCAATCCCTCTGGGGCCAACGTCCTGACTTTC
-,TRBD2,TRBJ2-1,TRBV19,CASSIGPTSGRWNEQFF,TGTGCCAGTAGTATAGGCCCGACTAGCGGGAGATGGAATGAGCAGTTCTTC
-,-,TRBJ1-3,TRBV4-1,CASSPVTGNTIYF,TGCGCCAGCAGCCCTGTTACTGGAAACACCATATATTTT
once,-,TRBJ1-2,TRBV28,CASRPGQLLDGYTF,TGTGCCAGCAGACCAGGACAGCTTCTGGATGGCTACACCTTC